This is a list of T cell receptor beta chains from one sample in a study of T cell responses to AZD1222 COVID-19 vaccine. Libraries were prepared by immunoSEQ multiplex PCR; TCRdb keeps only in-frame clonotypes and omits some of them. This table holds 100,000 to 150,000 clones, about nine tenths found once. The sample here was peripheral blood, taken on day 0 of AZD1222 vaccination. These receptors were collected from an adult in good health. CDR3s include the opening cysteine and the closing phenylalanine or tryptophan. The D gene is left open where the match is weak. Clone size, where shown, is once, few, many, or a class for clones that have expanded.

d_gene: TRBD2; abundance: -; v_gene: TRBV10-3; CDR3aa: CASWGGFHEQYF
d_gene: TRBD2; abundance: -; v_gene: TRBV5-8; CDR3aa: CASSLELGAGGKNEQFF
d_gene: -; abundance: -; v_gene: TRBV11-3; CDR3aa: CASSATGTPNTEAFF
d_gene: TRBD2; abundance: -; v_gene: TRBV28; CDR3aa: CASSGGAGEDTQYF
d_gene: -; abundance: -; v_gene: TRBV5-4; CDR3aa: CASSLDGVFTLDGYTF
d_gene: -; abundance: -; v_gene: TRBV7-6; CDR3aa: CASSPPRVAERGNNYGYTF
d_gene: -; abundance: -; v_gene: TRBV7-9; CDR3aa: CASSLGGRRGDYGYTF
d_gene: -; abundance: -; v_gene: TRBV28; CDR3aa: CASSFRGRGNTIYF
d_gene: TRBD1; abundance: -; v_gene: TRBV2; CDR3aa: CASSEGTVGNQPQHF
d_gene: -; abundance: -; v_gene: TRBV11-2; CDR3aa: CASSLQFMNTEAFF
d_gene: -; abundance: -; v_gene: TRBV7-9; CDR3aa: CASSPVGRVANYGYTF
d_gene: -; abundance: -; v_gene: TRBV18; CDR3aa: CASSPIETPNSPLHF
d_gene: -; abundance: -; v_gene: TRBV29-1; CDR3aa: CSVDPGEPYGYTF
d_gene: TRBD2; abundance: -; v_gene: TRBV7-6; CDR3aa: CASSLAASGGSPYEQYF
d_gene: -; abundance: -; v_gene: TRBV4-1; CDR3aa: CASSQALNEQFF
d_gene: -; abundance: -; v_gene: TRBV7-2; CDR3aa: CASSPPGYGYTF
d_gene: -; abundance: once; v_gene: TRBV4-3; CDR3aa: CASSQTAWASTDTQYF
d_gene: TRBD2; abundance: -; v_gene: TRBV7-9; CDR3aa: CASSLLTSGAGNEQFF
d_gene: TRBD1; abundance: -; v_gene: TRBV5-1; CDR3aa: CASSPGQGEQYF
d_gene: -; abundance: -; v_gene: TRBV7-9; CDR3aa: CASSFPGAEQYF
d_gene: TRBD1; abundance: -; v_gene: TRBV19; CDR3aa: CASSSGRGYEQFF
d_gene: -; abundance: -; v_gene: TRBV30; CDR3aa: CAWTVVLNTEAFF
d_gene: -; abundance: -; v_gene: TRBV3-1/TRBV3-2; CDR3aa: CASSPSQGDEKLFF
d_gene: -; abundance: -; v_gene: TRBV4-3; CDR3aa: CASSQVAGVSTEAFF
d_gene: -; abundance: -; v_gene: TRBV21-1; CDR3aa: CASSSPSRSNAPYEQYF
d_gene: -; abundance: -; v_gene: TRBV7-2; CDR3aa: CASSLRAPGYTF
d_gene: -; abundance: -; v_gene: TRBV19; CDR3aa: CASSREDNYYGYTF
d_gene: TRBD1; abundance: -; v_gene: TRBV4-3; CDR3aa: CASSQDRGWKTQYF
d_gene: -; abundance: -; v_gene: TRBV5-6; CDR3aa: CASSWGQEAFF
d_gene: TRBD1; abundance: once; v_gene: TRBV30; CDR3aa: CAWKRPGQGGEQYF
d_gene: -; abundance: once; v_gene: TRBV4-3; CDR3aa: CASSQDGQNTEAFF
d_gene: TRBD1; abundance: -; v_gene: TRBV25-1; CDR3aa: CASRSWTGGGGAYEQYF
d_gene: -; abundance: -; v_gene: TRBV3-1/TRBV3-2; CDR3aa: CASSQGPDTQYF
d_gene: -; abundance: few; v_gene: TRBV5-1; CDR3aa: CASSPGQKYEQYF
d_gene: -; abundance: -; v_gene: TRBV21-1; CDR3aa: CASSKGGLGCWFSPLHF
d_gene: TRBD2; abundance: -; v_gene: TRBV2; CDR3aa: CVSGISTDTQYF
d_gene: -; abundance: -; v_gene: TRBV24-1; CDR3aa: CATIYGFTEAFF
d_gene: -; abundance: -; v_gene: TRBV6-2/TRBV6-3; CDR3aa: CASSFQGSGELFF
d_gene: TRBD1; abundance: -; v_gene: TRBV7-9; CDR3aa: CASSRQDRGRGEKLFF
d_gene: -; abundance: -; v_gene: TRBV29-1; CDR3aa: CSVPFGISTGQFYNEQFF
d_gene: -; abundance: -; v_gene: TRBV6-5; CDR3aa: CAWGGGDYEQYF
d_gene: -; abundance: -; v_gene: TRBV21-1; CDR3aa: CASSKDGEGGHNYEQYF
d_gene: -; abundance: once; v_gene: TRBV2; CDR3aa: CASSETGSSGNTIYF
d_gene: -; abundance: -; v_gene: TRBV20-1; CDR3aa: CSASYFRSVGEQYF
d_gene: -; abundance: -; v_gene: TRBV18; CDR3aa: CASSDPDSLLEQYF
d_gene: TRBD1; abundance: -; v_gene: TRBV29-1; CDR3aa: CSVAPGQGESGAFF
d_gene: -; abundance: once; v_gene: TRBV24-1; CDR3aa: CATSENRVGEAFF
d_gene: -; abundance: -; v_gene: TRBV6-4; CDR3aa: CASSEQGYTDTQYF
d_gene: TRBD2; abundance: once; v_gene: TRBV29-1; CDR3aa: CSVVGRLAGGPSSLSPYNEQFF
d_gene: -; abundance: -; v_gene: TRBV7-6; CDR3aa: CASSLSWGGVTDTQYF
d_gene: -; abundance: -; v_gene: TRBV6-4; CDR3aa: CASSDSERDEQFF